A selection of T cell receptor beta chains follows, all from one sample in a study of T cell responses to AZD1222 COVID-19 vaccine. The assay was immunoSEQ multiplex PCR, and TCRdb's table has in-frame clones only and misses some. The table lists some 120,000 clones, under 90% of them singletons. This material consisted of peripheral blood, taken on day 0 of AZD1222 vaccination. The source of these receptors is an adult in good health. The CDR3 runs from the conserved cysteine through the conserved F or W. The D gene is left open where the match is weak. Some rows have no size entry. The others give once, few or many, or a class for an expanded clone.

V gene: TRBV5-1
D gene: -
clone size: -
J gene: TRBJ2-2
CDR3 protein: CASSLVGDLNTGELFF
CDR3 DNA: TGCGCCAGCAGCTTGGTCGGGGACCTGAACACCGGGGAGCTGTTTTTT

V gene: TRBV29-1
D gene: -
clone size: -
J gene: TRBJ1-2
CDR3 protein: CSVDYSTAGYTF
CDR3 DNA: TGCAGCGTTGATTATTCGACAGCCGGCTACACCTTC

V gene: TRBV5-1
D gene: TRBD1
clone size: -
J gene: TRBJ1-2
CDR3 protein: CASSTDRAYYGYTF
CDR3 DNA: TGCGCCAGCAGCACAGACAGGGCGTACTATGGCTACACCTTC

V gene: TRBV4-1
D gene: TRBD1
clone size: -
J gene: TRBJ1-6
CDR3 protein: CASSQAEGQLNSPLHF
CDR3 DNA: TGCGCCAGCAGCCAGGCGGAGGGACAGCTTAATTCACCCCTCCACTTT

V gene: TRBV6-5
D gene: TRBD1
clone size: -
J gene: TRBJ1-1
CDR3 protein: CASSWTGGETEAFF
CDR3 DNA: TGTGCCAGCAGTTGGACAGGGGGCGAGACTGAAGCTTTCTTT

V gene: TRBV7-2
D gene: -
clone size: -
J gene: TRBJ1-1
CDR3 protein: CASSASGTGRAFF
CDR3 DNA: TGTGCCAGCAGCGCGTCCGGGACCGGGAGAGCTTTCTTT

V gene: TRBV24-1
D gene: -
clone size: -
J gene: TRBJ2-5
CDR3 protein: CATTRGPGETQYF
CDR3 DNA: TGTGCCACCACCCGGGGTCCCGGAGAGACCCAGTACTTC

V gene: TRBV2
D gene: TRBD1
clone size: -
J gene: TRBJ2-4
CDR3 protein: CASRDRLARGLF
CDR3 DNA: TGTGCCAGCCGGGACAGGTTGGCCAGGGGCCTATTC

V gene: TRBV7-9
D gene: -
clone size: -
J gene: TRBJ1-5
CDR3 protein: CASSMTGKLDQPQHF
CDR3 DNA: TGTGCCAGCAGCATGACAGGCAAGTTGGATCAGCCCCAGCATTTT

V gene: TRBV5-8
D gene: -
clone size: -
J gene: TRBJ1-5
CDR3 protein: CASIGMGYSNQPQHF
CDR3 DNA: TGTGCCAGTATAGGGATGGGGTATAGCAATCAGCCCCAGCATTTT

V gene: TRBV4-2
D gene: TRBD2
clone size: few
J gene: TRBJ2-1
CDR3 protein: CASSPLAGANNEQFF
CDR3 DNA: TGTGCCAGCAGCCCTCTAGCGGGGGCCAACAATGAGCAGTTCTTC

V gene: TRBV7-9
D gene: TRBD2
clone size: -
J gene: TRBJ2-3
CDR3 protein: CASSSRPGGGPDTQYF
CDR3 DNA: TGTGCCAGCAGCTCTCGGCCGGGGGGAGGGCCAGATACGCAGTATTTT

V gene: TRBV2
D gene: TRBD1
clone size: -
J gene: TRBJ1-5
CDR3 protein: CASREQGVGNQPQHF
CDR3 DNA: TGTGCCAGCAGGGAGCAGGGGGTCGGCAATCAGCCCCAGCATTTT

V gene: TRBV29-1
D gene: -
clone size: -
J gene: TRBJ1-2
CDR3 protein: CSVYSGDLGYTF
CDR3 DNA: TGCAGCGTTTATTCAGGGGACCTTGGCTACACCTTC

V gene: TRBV5-8
D gene: -
clone size: -
J gene: TRBJ1-5
CDR3 protein: CASTSRASYSNQPQHF
CDR3 DNA: TGTGCCAGCACCTCCAGGGCCTCCTATAGCAATCAGCCCCAGCATTTT

V gene: TRBV29-1
D gene: -
clone size: -
J gene: TRBJ2-3
CDR3 protein: CSVDKETKAQYF
CDR3 DNA: TGCAGCGTTGATAAGGAGACAAAAGCGCAGTATTTT